The following is a TCR beta chain sequence with its context. Germline V gene sequence: CDR1 SGHNT, CDR2 YYREEE (reference sequence). The ends lost 4 bases at V and 3 bases at J; junction bases unmatched: 7. This CDR3 has 14 residues. This sample stems from a study of shared clonotypes between healthy human individuals. Each of the donors was a healthy adult who was HIV-negative and had not had a recent acute infection or vaccination. Produced via immunoSEQ multiplex PCR; TCRdb's table is partial and in-frame only. Among more than 2 million clones listed, approximately 95% were seen once. The sample taken for sequencing was naive CD4+ T cells sorted from blood. Subset of the sample: CD45RA+ positively selected. The chain joins TRBV5-4 to TRBJ2-7; 7 bases map to TRBD1. The origin of this receptor is a man aged 18 to 29 in good health. CDR3 nucleotides: TGTGCCAGCAGCCACCGGGACAGCTACTACGAGCAGTACTTC. Its protein product is CASSHRDSYYEQYF.